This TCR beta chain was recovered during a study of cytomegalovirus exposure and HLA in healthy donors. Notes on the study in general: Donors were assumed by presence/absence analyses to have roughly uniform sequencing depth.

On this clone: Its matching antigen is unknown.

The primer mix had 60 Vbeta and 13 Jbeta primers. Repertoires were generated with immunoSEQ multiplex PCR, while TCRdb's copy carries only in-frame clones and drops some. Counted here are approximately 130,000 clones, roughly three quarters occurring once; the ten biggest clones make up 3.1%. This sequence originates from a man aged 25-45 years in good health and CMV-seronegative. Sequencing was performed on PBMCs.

CDR3 sequence reads: CASSQRTGSGNTIYF. The DNA of the CDR3 is TGTGCCAGCAGCCAAAGAACAGGGTCCGGAAACACCATATATTTT. The rearrangement joins TRBV11-3 to TRBJ1-3, with a tentative D call TRBD1 (6 bases). Between the trimmed V and J ends, which lost 5 bases and 4 bases, there was a span of 15 bases. The germline V gene has CDR1 SGHNT and CDR2 YENEEA. The CDR3 length is 15 residues.